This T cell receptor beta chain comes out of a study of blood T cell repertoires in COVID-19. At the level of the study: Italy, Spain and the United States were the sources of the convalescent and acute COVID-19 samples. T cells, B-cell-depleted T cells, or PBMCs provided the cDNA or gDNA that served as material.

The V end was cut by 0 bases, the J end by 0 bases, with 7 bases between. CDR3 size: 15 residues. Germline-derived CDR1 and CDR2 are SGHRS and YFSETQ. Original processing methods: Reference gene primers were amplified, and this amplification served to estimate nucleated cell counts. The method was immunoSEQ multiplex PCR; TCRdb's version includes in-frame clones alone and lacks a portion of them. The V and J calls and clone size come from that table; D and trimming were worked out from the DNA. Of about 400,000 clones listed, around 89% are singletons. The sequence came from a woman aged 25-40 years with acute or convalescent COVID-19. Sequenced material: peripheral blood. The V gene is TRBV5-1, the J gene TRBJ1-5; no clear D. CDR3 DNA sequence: TGCGCCAGCAGCTTGGACTTCGATAGCAATCAGCCCCAGCATTTT. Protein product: CASSLDFDSNQPQHF. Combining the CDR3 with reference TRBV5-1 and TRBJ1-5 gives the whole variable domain KAGVTQTPRYLIKTRGQQVTLSCSPISGHRSVSWYQQTPGQGLQFLFEYFSETQRNKGNFPGRFSGRQFSNSRSEMNVSTLELGDSALYLCASSLDFDSNQPQHFGDGTRLSIL.